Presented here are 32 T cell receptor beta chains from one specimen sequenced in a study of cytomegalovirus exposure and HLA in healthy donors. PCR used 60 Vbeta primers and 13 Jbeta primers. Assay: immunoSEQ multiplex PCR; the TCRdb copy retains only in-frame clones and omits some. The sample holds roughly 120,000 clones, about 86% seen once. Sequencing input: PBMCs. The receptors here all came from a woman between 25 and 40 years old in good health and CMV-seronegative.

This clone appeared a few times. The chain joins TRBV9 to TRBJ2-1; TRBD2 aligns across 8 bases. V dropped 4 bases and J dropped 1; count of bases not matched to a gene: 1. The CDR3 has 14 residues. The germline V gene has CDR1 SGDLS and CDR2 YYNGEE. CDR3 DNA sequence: TGTGCCAGCAGCCCGGGGGGGTCCTACAATGAGCAGTTCTTC. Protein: CASSPGGSYNEQFF.

As DNA, the CDR3 is TGTGCCAGCAGCTTCTCTGCGGGGCAAGAGACCCAGTACTTC. Encoded protein: CASSFSAGQETQYF. The chain uses TRBV7-2 and TRBJ2-5; D possibly corresponds to TRBD2 (6 bases). Trimming left V 3 bases short and J 2 bases short, with 10 bases between. Germline loops: CDR1 SGHTA, CDR2 FQGNSA. The CDR3 has 14 residues.

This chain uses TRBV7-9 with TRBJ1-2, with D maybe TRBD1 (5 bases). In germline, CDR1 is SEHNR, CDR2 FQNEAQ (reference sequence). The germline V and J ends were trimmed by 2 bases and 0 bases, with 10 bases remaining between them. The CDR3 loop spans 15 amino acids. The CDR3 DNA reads TGTGCCAGCAGCTTATCCCGGGGGACTAACTATGGCTACACCTTC. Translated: CASSLSRGTNYGYTF. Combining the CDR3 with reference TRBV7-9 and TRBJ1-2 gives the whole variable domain DTGVSQNPRHKITKRGQNVTFRCDPISEHNRLYWYRQTLGQGPEFLTYFQNEAQLEKSRLLSDRFSAERPKGSFSTLEIQRTEQGDSAMYLCASSLSRGTNYGYTFGSGTRLTVV.

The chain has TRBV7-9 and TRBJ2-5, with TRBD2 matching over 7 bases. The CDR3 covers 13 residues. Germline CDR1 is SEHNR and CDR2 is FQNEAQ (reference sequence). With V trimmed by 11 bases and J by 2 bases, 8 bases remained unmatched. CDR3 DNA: TGTGCCGGAGGGCAGCGGGGACAAGAGACCCAGTACTTC. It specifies CAGGQRGQETQYF.

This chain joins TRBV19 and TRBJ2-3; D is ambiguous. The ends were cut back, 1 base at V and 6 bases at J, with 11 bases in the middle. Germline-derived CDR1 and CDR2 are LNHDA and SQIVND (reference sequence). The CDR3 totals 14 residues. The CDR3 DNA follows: TGTGCCAGTAGTATAGGACGGAACGGGGATACGCAGTATTTT. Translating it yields CASSIGRNGDTQYF.

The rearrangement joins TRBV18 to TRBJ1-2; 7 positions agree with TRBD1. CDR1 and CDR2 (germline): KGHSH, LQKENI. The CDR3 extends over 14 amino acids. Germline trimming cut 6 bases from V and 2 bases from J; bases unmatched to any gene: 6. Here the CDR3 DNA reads TGTGCCAGCTCGCTGGGGGACAGAAACTATGGCTACACCTTC. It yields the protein CASSLGDRNYGYTF. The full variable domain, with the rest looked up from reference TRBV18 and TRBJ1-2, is NAGVMQNPRHLVRRRGQEARLRCSPMKGHSHVYWYRQLPEEGLKFMVYLQKENIIDESGMPKERFSAEFPKEGPSILRIQQVVRGDSAAYFCASSLGDRNYGYTFGSGTRLTVV.

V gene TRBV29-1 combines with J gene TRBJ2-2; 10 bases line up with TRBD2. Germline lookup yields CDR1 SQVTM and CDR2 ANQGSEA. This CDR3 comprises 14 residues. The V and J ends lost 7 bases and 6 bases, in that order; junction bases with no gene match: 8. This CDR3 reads CSAALAGVSGELFF. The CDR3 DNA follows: TGCAGCGCCGCTCTAGCGGGAGTTTCCGGGGAGCTGTTTTTT.

The CDR3, as DNA: TGTGCCAGCAGGGGGCTAAGACACTATGGCTACACCTTC. This gives the protein CASRGLRHYGYTF. The chain recombines TRBV6-1 with TRBJ1-2; tentative D call: TRBD1 (5 bases). Germline loops: CDR1 MNHNS, CDR2 SASEGT. The V end was cut by 6 bases, the J end by 3 bases, with 11 bases between. CDR3 length equals 13 residues.

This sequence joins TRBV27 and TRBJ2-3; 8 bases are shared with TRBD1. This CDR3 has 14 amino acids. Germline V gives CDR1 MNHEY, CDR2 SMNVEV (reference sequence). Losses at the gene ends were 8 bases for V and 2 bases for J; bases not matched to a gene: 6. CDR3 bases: TGTGCCAGCCGCAGGGACAGGTACACAGATACGCAGTATTTT. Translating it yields CASRRDRYTDTQYF.

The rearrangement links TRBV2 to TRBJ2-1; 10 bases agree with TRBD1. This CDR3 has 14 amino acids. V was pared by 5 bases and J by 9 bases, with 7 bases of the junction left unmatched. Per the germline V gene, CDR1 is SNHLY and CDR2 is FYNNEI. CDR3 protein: CASSRDRGAGEQFF. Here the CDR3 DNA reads TGTGCCAGCAGTAGGGACAGGGGAGCAGGTGAGCAGTTCTTC. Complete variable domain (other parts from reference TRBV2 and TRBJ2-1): EPEVTQTPSHQVTQMGQEVILRCVPISNHLYFYWYRQILGQKVEFLVSFYNNEISEKSEIFDDQFSVERPDGSNFTLKIRSTKLEDSAMYFCASSRDRGAGEQFFGPGTRLTVL.

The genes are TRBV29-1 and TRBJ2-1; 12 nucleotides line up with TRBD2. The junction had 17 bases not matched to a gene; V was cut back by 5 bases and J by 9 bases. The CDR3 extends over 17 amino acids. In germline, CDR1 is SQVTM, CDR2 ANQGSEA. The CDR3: CSVPPGPGLAGGSEQFF. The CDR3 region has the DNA TGCAGCGTTCCGCCCGGTCCGGGACTAGCGGGTGGTAGTGAGCAGTTCTTC.

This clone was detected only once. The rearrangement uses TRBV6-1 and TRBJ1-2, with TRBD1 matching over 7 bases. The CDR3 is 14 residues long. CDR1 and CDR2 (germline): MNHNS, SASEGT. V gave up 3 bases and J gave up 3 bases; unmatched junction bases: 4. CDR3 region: CASSENDRDYGYTF. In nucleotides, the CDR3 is TGTGCCAGCAGTGAGAACGACAGGGACTATGGCTACACCTTC.

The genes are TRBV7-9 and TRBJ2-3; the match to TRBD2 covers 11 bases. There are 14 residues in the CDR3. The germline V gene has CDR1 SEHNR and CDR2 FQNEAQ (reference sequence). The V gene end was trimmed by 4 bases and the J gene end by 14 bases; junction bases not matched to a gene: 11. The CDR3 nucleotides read TGTGCCAGCAGCTCCGATAAGACTAGCGGGGACCGGTATTTT. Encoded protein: CASSSDKTSGDRYF.

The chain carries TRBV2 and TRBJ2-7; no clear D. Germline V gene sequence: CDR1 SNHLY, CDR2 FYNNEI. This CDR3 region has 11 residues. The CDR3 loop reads CDKSAAYEQYF. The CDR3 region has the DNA TGTGACAAGAGTGCGGCATACGAGCAGTACTTC. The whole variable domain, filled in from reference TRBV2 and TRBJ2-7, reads EPEVTQTPSHQVTQMGQEVILRCVPISNHLYFYWYRQILGQKVEFLVSFYNNEISEKSEIFDDQFSVERPDGSNFTLKIRSTKLEDSAMYFCDKSAAYEQYFGPGTRLTVT.

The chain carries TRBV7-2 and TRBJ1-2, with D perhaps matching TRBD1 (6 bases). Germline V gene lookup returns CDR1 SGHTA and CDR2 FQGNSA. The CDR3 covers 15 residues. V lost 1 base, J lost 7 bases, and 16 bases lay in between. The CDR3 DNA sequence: TGTGCCAGCAGCTTAGTAAGCGGGGGCGGTGGTGGCTACACCTTC. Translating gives CASSLVSGGGGGYTF.

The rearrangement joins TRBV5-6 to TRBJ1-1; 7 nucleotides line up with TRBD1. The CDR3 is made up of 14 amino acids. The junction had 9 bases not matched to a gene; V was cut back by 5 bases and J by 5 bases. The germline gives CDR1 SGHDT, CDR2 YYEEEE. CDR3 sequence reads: CASRQRQGWTEAFF. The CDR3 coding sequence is TGTGCCAGCAGACAAAGACAGGGTTGGACTGAAGCTTTCTTT.

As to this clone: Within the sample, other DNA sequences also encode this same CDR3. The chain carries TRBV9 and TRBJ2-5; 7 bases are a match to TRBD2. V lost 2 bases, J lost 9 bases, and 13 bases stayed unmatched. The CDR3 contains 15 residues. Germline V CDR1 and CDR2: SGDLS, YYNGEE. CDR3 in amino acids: CASSVTTSGVEPQYF. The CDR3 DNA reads TGTGCCAGCAGCGTGACGACCAGCGGGGTCGAGCCCCAGTACTTC.

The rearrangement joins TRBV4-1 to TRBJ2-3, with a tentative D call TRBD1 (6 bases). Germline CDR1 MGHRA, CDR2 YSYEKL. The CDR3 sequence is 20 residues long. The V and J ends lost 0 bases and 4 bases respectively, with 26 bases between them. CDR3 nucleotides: TGCGCCAGCAGCCAAGATTTACAGGGTGCGATCGAAGGGAGCCCAGATACGCAGTATTTT. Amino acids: CASSQDLQGAIEGSPDTQYF.

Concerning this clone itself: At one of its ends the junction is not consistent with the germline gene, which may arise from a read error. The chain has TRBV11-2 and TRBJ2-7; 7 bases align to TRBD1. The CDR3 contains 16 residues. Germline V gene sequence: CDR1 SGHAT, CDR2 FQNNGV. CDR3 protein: CASSLTSSGGFREQCF. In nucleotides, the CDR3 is TGTGCCAGCAGCTTAACTTCGTCAGGGGGTTTCAGGGAGCAGTGCTTC.

The DNA for the CDR3 is TGTGCCAGCAGCTTAGGACTAGCCGGTGAGCAGTTCTTC. Translation gives CASSLGLAGEQFF. The chain links TRBV7-7 to TRBJ2-1, with 7 bases that match TRBD2. Germline CDR1 and CDR2: SSHAT and FNYEAQ (reference sequence). V lost 1 base and J lost 9; bases outside the gene matches: 3. The CDR3 is 13 amino acids.

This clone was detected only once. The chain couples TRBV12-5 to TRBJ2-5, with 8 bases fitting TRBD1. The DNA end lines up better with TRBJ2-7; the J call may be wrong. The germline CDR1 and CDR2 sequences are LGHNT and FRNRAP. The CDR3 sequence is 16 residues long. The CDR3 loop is CASAPPGTGGKYEQYF. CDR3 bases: TGTGCTAGTGCCCCACCCGGGACAGGCGGGAAGTACGAGCAGTACTTC.

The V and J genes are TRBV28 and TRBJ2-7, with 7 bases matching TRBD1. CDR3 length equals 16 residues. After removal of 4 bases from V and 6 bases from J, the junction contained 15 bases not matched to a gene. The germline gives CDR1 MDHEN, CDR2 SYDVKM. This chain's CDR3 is CASSSDRAPGSPEQYF. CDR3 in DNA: TGTGCCAGCAGTTCAGACAGGGCCCCAGGATCCCCCGAGCAGTACTTC. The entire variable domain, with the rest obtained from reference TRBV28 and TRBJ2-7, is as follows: DVKVTQSSRYLVKRTGEKVFLECVQDMDHENMFWYRQDPGLGLRLIYFSYDVKMKEKGDIPEGYSVSREKKERFSLILESASTNQTSMYLCASSSDRAPGSPEQYFGPGTRLTVT.

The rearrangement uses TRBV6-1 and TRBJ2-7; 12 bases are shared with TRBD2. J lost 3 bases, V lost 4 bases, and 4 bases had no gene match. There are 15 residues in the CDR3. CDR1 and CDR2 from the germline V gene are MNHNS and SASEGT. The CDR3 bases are TGTGCCAGCAGTGGGGGGACTAGCGGGCGCTACGAGCAGTACTTC. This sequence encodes CASSGGTSGRYEQYF.

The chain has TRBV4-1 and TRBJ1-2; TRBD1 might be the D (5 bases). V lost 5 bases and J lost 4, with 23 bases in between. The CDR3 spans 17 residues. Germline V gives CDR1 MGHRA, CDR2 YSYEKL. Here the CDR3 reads CASSYPQRDRRLYGYTF. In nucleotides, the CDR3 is TGCGCCAGCAGCTATCCCCAGCGGGACCGACGACTCTATGGCTACACCTTC.

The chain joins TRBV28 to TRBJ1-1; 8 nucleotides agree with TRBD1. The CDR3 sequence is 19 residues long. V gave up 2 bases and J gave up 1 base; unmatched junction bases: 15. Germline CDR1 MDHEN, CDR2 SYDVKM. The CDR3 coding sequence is TGTGCCAGCAGTTTAACCCTGGGGGCAGGGGGCAGGGGGAACACTGAAGCTTTCTTT. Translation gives CASSLTLGAGGRGNTEAFF.

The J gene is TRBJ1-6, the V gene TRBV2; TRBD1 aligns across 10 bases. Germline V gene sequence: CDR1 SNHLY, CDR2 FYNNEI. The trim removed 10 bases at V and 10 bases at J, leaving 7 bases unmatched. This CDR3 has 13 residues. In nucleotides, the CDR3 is TGTGCCATTCGGACAGGGGGGGACTCACCCCTCCACTTT. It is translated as CAIRTGGDSPLHF.

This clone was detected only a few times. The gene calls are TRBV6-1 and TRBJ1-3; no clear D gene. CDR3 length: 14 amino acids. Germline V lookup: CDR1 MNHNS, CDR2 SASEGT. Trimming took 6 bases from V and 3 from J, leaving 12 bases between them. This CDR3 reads CASSPQALGNTIYF. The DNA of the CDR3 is TGTGCCAGCAGCCCGCAGGCGCTTGGAAACACCATATATTTT.

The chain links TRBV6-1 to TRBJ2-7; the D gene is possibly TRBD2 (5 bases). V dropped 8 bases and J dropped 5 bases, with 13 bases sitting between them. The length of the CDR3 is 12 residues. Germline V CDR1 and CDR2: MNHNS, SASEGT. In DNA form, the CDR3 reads TGTGCCAGCGCCTGGGAGCGGAACGAGCAGTACTTC. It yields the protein CASAWERNEQYF.

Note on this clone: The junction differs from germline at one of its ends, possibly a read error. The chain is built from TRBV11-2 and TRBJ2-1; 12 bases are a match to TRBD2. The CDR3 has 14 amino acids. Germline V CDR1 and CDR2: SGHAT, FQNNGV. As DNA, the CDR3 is TGTGCCAGCAGCTTAACCCGGCTAGCGGGAGGGCTAGTCTTC. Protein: CASSLTRLAGGLVF.

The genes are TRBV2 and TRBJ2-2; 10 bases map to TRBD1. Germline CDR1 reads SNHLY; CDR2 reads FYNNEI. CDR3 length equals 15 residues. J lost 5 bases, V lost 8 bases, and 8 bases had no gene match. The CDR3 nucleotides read TGTGCCAGCGGCAGACAGGGGGCGAGTACCGGGGAGCTGTTTTTT. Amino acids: CASGRQGASTGELFF.

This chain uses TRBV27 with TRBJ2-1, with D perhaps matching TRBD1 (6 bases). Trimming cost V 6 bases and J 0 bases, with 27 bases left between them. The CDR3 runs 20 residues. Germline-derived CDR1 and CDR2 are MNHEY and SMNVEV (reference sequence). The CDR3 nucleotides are TGTGCCAGCAGAAATCGTAACTTCTCAGGGGTTGGGGCCTCCTACAATGAGCAGTTCTTC. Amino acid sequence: CASRNRNFSGVGASYNEQFF.

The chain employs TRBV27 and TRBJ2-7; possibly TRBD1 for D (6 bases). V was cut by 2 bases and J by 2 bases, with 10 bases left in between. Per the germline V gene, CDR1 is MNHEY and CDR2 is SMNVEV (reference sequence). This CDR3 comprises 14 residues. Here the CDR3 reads CASSLDRYPYEQYF. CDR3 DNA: TGTGCCAGCAGTTTAGACAGGTACCCCTACGAGCAGTACTTC.